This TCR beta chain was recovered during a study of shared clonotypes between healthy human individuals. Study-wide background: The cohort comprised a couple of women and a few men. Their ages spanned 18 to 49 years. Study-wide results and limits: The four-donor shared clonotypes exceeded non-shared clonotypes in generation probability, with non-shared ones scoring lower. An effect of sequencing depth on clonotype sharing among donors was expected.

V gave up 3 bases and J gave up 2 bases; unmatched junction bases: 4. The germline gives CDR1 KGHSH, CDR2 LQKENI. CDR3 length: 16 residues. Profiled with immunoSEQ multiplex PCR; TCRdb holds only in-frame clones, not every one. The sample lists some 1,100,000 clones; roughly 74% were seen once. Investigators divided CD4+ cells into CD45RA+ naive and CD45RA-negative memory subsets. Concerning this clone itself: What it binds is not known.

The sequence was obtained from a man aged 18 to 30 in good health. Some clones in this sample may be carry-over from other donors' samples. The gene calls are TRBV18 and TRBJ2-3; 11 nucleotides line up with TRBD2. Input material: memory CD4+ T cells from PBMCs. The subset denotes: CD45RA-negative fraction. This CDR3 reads CASSPETSGATDTQYF. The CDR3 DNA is TGTGCCAGCTCACCGGAGACTAGCGGGGCCACAGATACGCAGTATTTT. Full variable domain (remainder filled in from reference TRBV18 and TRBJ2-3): NAGVMQNPRHLVRRRGQEARLRCSPMKGHSHVYWYRQLPEEGLKFMVYLQKENIIDESGMPKERFSAEFPKEGPSILRIQQVVRGDSAAYFCASSPETSGATDTQYFGPGTRLTVL.